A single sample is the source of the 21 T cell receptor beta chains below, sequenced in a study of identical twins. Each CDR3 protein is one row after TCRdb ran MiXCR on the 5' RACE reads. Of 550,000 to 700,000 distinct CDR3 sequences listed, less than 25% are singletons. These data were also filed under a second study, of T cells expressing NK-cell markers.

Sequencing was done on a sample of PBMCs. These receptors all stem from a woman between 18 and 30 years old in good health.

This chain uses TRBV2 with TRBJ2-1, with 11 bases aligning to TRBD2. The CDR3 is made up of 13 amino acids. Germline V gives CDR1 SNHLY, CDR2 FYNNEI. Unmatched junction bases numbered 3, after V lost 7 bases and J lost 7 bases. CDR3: CASTVAGGNEQFF. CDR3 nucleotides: TGTGCCAGCACGGTAGCGGGGGGGAATGAGCAGTTCTTC.

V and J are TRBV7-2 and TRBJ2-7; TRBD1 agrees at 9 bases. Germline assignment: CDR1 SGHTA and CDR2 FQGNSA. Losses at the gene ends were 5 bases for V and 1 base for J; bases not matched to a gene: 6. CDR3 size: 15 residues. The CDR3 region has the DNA TGTGCCAGCAGCCCTGACAGGGGGGATTCCTACGAGCAGTACTTC. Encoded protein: CASSPDRGDSYEQYF.

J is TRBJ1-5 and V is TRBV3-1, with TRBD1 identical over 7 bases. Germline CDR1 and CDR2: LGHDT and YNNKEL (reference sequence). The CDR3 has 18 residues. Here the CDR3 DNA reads TGTACCTGCAGTTCATTTTATCCCGGACAGGATAGCAATCAGCCCCAGCATTTT. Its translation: CTCSSFYPGQDSNQPQHF.

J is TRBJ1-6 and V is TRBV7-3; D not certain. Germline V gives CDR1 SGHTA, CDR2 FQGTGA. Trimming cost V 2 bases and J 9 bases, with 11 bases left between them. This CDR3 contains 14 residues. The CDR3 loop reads CASSLQGSSSPLHF. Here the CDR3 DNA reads TGTGCCAGCAGCTTACAAGGGAGCAGTTCACCCCTCCACTTT.

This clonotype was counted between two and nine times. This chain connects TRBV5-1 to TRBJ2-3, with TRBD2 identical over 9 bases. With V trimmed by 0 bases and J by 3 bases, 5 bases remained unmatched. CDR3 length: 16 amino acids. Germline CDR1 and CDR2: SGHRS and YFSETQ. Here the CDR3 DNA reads TGCGCCAGCAGCTTGGCAGCGGGGGGCAGGACAGATACGCAGTATTTT. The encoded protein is CASSLAAGGRTDTQYF. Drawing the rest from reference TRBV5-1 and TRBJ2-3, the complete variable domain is KAGVTQTPRYLIKTRGQQVTLSCSPISGHRSVSWYQQTPGQGLQFLFEYFSETQRNKGNFPGRFSGRQFSNSRSEMNVSTLELGDSALYLCASSLAAGGRTDTQYFGPGTRLTVL.

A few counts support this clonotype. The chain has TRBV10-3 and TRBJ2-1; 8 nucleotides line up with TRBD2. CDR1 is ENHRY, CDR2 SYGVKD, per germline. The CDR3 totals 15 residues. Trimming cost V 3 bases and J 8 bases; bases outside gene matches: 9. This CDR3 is CAISEHQRERDEQFF. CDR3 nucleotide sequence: TGTGCCATCAGTGAACACCAGCGGGAGCGGGATGAGCAGTTCTTC.

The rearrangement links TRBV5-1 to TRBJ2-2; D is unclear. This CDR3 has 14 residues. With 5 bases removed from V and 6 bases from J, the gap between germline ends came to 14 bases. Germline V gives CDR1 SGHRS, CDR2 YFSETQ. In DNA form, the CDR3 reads TGCGCCAGCAGACGGATCAGTGTCCCCGGGGAGCTGTTTTTT. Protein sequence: CASRRISVPGELFF.

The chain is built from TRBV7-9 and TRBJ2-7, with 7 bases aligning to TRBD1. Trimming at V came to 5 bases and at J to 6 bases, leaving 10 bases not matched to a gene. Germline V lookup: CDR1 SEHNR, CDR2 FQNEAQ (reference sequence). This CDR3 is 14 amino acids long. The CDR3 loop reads CASSRQGTAGEQYF. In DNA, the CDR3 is TGTGCCAGCAGCCGACAGGGAACGGCAGGCGAGCAGTACTTC.

CDR3 sequence reads: CASSFGAYTDTQYF. The CDR3 region has the DNA TGTGCCAGCAGTTTCGGGGCCTACACAGATACGCAGTATTTT. The V call is TRBV12-3 or TRBV12-4, the J call TRBJ2-3, with D possibly being TRBD1 or TRBD2 (5 bases each). Trimming removed 3 bases at V and 2 bases at J, with 9 bases between. The CDR3 runs 14 residues.

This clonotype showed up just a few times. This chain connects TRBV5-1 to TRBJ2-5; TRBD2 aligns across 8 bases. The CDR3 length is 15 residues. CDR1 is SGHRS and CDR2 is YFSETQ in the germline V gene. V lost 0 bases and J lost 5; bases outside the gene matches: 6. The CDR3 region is CASSLGPAGEETQYF. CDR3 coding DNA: TGCGCCAGCAGCTTGGGCCCAGCGGGAGAGGAGACCCAGTACTTC. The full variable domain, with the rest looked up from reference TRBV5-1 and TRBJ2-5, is KAGVTQTPRYLIKTRGQQVTLSCSPISGHRSVSWYQQTPGQGLQFLFEYFSETQRNKGNFPGRFSGRQFSNSRSEMNVSTLELGDSALYLCASSLGPAGEETQYFGPGTRLLVL.

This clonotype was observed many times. Written as DNA, the CDR3 is TGTGCCAGCAGCCCTAATAGCGGGAGGGCCAGGAATGAGCAGTTCTTC. Amino acids: CASSPNSGRARNEQFF. The V and J genes are TRBV11-2 and TRBJ2-1, with TRBD2 identical over 11 bases. This CDR3 comprises 16 residues. V shed 5 bases, J shed 7 bases, and the junction held 10 bases outside the gene matches. Germline-derived CDR1 and CDR2 are SGHAT and FQNNGV.

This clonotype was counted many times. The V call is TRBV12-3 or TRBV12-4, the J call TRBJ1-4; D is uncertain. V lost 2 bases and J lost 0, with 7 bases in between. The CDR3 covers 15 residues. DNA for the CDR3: TGTGCCAGCAGTTTATCGGGTCCAACTAATGAAAAACTGTTTTTT. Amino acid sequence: CASSLSGPTNEKLFF.

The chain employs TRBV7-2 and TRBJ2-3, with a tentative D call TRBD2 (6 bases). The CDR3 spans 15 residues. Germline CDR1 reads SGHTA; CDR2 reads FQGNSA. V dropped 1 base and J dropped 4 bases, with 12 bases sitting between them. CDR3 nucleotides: TGTGCCAGCAGCTTAGTTCCACGGGGGTCAGATACGCAGTATTTT. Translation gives CASSLVPRGSDTQYF.

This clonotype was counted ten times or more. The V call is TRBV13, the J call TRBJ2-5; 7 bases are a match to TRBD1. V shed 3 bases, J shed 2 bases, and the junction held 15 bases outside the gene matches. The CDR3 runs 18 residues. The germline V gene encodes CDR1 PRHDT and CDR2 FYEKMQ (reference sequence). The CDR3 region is CASSLSPLGRGPQETQYF. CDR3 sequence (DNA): TGTGCCAGCAGCTTGTCCCCCCTCGGTAGGGGGCCTCAAGAGACCCAGTACTTC.

The CDR3 protein is CASSLAALLRGGTDTQYF. CDR3 bases: TGTGCCAGCAGCTTAGCGGCCCTATTGCGGGGGGGCACAGATACGCAGTATTTT. The chain couples TRBV7-2 to TRBJ2-3; 8 bases agree with TRBD2. Germline CDR1 and CDR2: SGHTA and FQGNSA. V shed 0 bases and J 1 base; nucleotides not matched to a gene: 9. CDR3 size: 18 residues.

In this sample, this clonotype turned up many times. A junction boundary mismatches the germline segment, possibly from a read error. CDR3: CASSLHQETQYF. The CDR3 DNA is TGTGCCAGCAGCTTGCACCAAGAGACCCAGTACTTC. V usage is TRBV5-1 and J usage is TRBJ2-5; D gene unclear. CDR3 length: 12 residues. CDR1 is SGHRS, CDR2 YFSETQ, per germline. Full variable domain (missing parts from reference TRBV5-1 and TRBJ2-5): KAGVTQTPRYLIKTRGQQVTLSCSPISGHRSVSWYQQTPGQGLQFLFEYFSETQRNKGNFPGRFSGRQFSNSRSEMNVSTLELGDSALYLCASSLHQETQYFGPGTRLLVL.

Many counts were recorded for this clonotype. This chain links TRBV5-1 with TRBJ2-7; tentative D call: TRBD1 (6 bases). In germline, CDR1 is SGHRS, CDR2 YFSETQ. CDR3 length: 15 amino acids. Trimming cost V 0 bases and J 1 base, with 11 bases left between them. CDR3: CASSLVGQPSYEQYF. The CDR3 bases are TGCGCCAGCAGCTTGGTAGGACAGCCATCCTACGAGCAGTACTTC.

CDR3 sequence (DNA): TGTGCCAGCAGGGGCGAGTTGGGAAACACCATATATTTT. As protein: CASRGELGNTIYF. The V call is TRBV6-1, the J call TRBJ1-3, with D unresolved. Trimming left V 6 bases short and J 4 bases short, with 10 bases between. CDR3 length equals 13 residues. From germline, CDR1 is MNHNS and CDR2 SASEGT.

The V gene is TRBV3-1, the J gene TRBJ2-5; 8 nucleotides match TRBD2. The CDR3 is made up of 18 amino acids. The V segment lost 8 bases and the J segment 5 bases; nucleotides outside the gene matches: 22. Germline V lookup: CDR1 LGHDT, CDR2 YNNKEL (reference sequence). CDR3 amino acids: CASQTTSYRPGRGETQYF. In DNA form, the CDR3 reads TGTGCCAGCCAGACCACGTCCTACCGGCCCGGGAGGGGGGAGACCCAGTACTTC.

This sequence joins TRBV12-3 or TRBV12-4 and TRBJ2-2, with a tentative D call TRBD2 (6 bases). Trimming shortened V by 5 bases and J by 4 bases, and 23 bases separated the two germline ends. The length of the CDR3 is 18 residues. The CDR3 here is CASSPSKRRGGSTGELFF. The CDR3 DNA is TGTGCCAGCAGTCCCTCAAAGAGGAGGGGCGGTAGCACCGGGGAGCTGTTTTTT.

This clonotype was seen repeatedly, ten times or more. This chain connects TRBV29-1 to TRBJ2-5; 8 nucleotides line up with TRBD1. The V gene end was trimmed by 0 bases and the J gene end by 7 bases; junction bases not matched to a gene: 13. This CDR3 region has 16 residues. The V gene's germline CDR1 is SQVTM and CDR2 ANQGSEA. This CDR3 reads CSVEDRTGRSTGTQYF. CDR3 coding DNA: TGCAGCGTTGAAGATAGGACAGGGAGATCCACGGGGACCCAGTACTTC.